This TCR beta chain was sequenced for a study of metastatic and nonmetastatic thyroid tumors. About the research overall: Repertoire comparison spanned blood and tumor or nodule tissue of malignant and benign thyroid patients.

With MiXCR, TCRdb reprocessed the PCR reads. The profile covers some 10,000 clones, with about a tenth appearing a single time and less than 10% taken by the ten largest. This clone was seen repeatedly, ten times or more. What it binds is unknown. The CDR3 has 13 amino acids. Germline CDR1 and CDR2: SQVTM and ANQGSEA. V lost 6 bases to trimming and J lost 3 bases, with 14 bases between them. Findings and limits, study-wide: Versus benign nodules, malignant thyroid tumors reportedly had significantly higher TCR beta diversity, in blood and tumor.

Before thyroid surgery, none of the patients had received any treatment. The source is a female donor with papillary thyroid cancer or a benign thyroid nodule (not recorded which). Some clones in this sample may be carry-over from other donors' samples. This chain links TRBV29-1 with TRBJ1-1; maybe TRBD1 (5 bases). Specimen: tumor tissue. This CDR3 is CSVPGRGYTEAFF. DNA for the CDR3: TGCAGCGTCCCGGGGCGGGGATACACTGAAGCTTTCTTT.